The present entry profiles one TCR beta chain with its context. This sample was included in a study of blood T cell repertoires in COVID-19. Overall study: T cells, B-cell-depleted T cells, or PBMCs provided the cDNA or gDNA that served as material.

Seattle patients were enrolled during active infection and followed longitudinally. Generated by immunoSEQ multiplex PCR, the TCRdb table keeps only in-frame clones and is missing some. This repertoire shows 240,000 or so clones, 81% found once; its top ten account for around 7.2%. The CDR3 covers 13 residues. The trim removed 5 bases at V and 7 bases at J, leaving 4 bases unmatched. The rearrangement links TRBV12-3 or TRBV12-4 to TRBJ1-2, with 10 nucleotides matching TRBD1. This sequence was found in a woman of 80 years or more with COVID-19, enrolled during active disease. The sequencing input was peripheral blood. The DNA of the CDR3 is TGTGCCAGCAGTCCGGGACAGGGGCTTGGCTACACCTTC. It yields the protein CASSPGQGLGYTF.